This T cell receptor beta chain stems from a study of shared clonotypes between healthy human individuals. Study information: CD4 naive and memory got three plates each, CD8 naive two, CD8 memory one.

Study results and limitations: Tissue TCR repertoires likely differ from these blood-only repertoires.

A remark on this clone: Its antigen is currently unknown.

Sequencing used immunoSEQ multiplex PCR; TCRdb keeps in-frame clones, though not all of them. The profile shows about 190,000 clones, about 68% of them singletons. Splitting of CD4+ cells produced CD45RA+ naive and CD45RA-negative memory subsets. Unmatched junction bases numbered 9, after V lost 5 bases and J lost 2 bases. The CDR3 is 16 residues long. The germline V gene encodes CDR1 SGHTA and CDR2 FQGNSA. The sample consisted of memory CD4+ T cells sorted from blood. Noted subset: CD45RA-negative fraction. The sequence was collected from a man aged 30 to 39 in good health. The genes are TRBV7-2 and TRBJ2-7, with 10 bases matching TRBD2. The chain's CDR3 is CASSVLAGAEAYEQYF. CDR3 nucleotide sequence: TGTGCCAGCAGCGTGCTAGCGGGAGCCGAGGCCTACGAGCAGTACTTC.